The entry below gives a single T cell receptor beta chain sequence along with its context. This clone was seen only once. Its recognized antigen is unknown. The record has no base qualities; no much larger clone is one base away. TCRbeta CDR3 regions were amplified from genomic DNA using the immunoSEQ Assay, a bias-controlled multiplex PCR. In the original analysis: Within the assay, amplification of reference gene primers was used to estimate how many nucleated cells each sample contained. To quantify the absolute abundance of each unique TCRbeta CDR3 rearrangement, sequence reads were collapsed and filtered. For each sample, productive Simpson clonality was calculated as the square root of Simpson's diversity index over productive rearrangements. TCRdb took over this immuneACCESS table, retaining in-frame rearrangements with V and J assigned. Such tables are incomplete; in checked studies, under half of the missing clones stem from an unresolved V gene, and the remainder is unexplained. V and J calls and clone size are given by that table; D and trimming were obtained from the DNA. Present in this sample are roughly 380,000 clones, around 85% of which were seen just once. The ten largest clones take up around 3.4% of the sample.

The data stem from a study of blood T cell repertoires in COVID-19 (TCRdb year 2020). Looking at the study overall: Samples covering the acute and convalescent phases of COVID-19 were provided by collaborators in the United States, Italy and Spain. The prospective study material was composed of cDNA or gDNA derived from T cells, B-cell-depleted T cells, or PBMCs. Subjects who had been exposed to COVID-19, were actively infected with it, or had recovered from it provided the deeply sampled blood TCRbeta repertoires that made up the dataset. A freely available public database, intended as a resource for researchers studying the immune response to SARS-CoV-2, is where the repertoires were released. Samples were obtained from the ongoing ImmuneRACE study (first 160 participants) and from 950 to 1,500 subjects provided by 6 global collaborators. Sample metadata almost always included a de-identified subject ID, COVID-19 status, age in years and sex. Where available, HLA class I and class II types were taken from metadata supplied by the sample provider and were not determined by assay-based typing. The study at large found these results: Clinical and demographic metadata were provided uncurated, with the amount varying by source and participant.

Collaborating institutions collected whole blood in K2EDTA tubes following their own protocols. For TCRbeta analysis, collaborators shipped samples in one of three forms: frozen whole blood, isolated PBMCs, or DNA extracted from either of those sample types. CDR1 and CDR2 were assigned from the germline V gene as MDHEN and SYDVKM. Unmatched junction bases come to 4, with V trimmed by 5 bases and J by 0 bases. From the cysteine through the phenylalanine, the CDR3 covers 17 amino acids. CDR3 DNA only is kept here, 51 bases in frame from base 1. This clonotype was sampled from a woman between 18 and 30 years old with acute or convalescent COVID-19. The rearranged chain carries TRBV28 and TRBJ2-6, with 10 bases matching TRBD1. Material for sequencing was peripheral blood. The sequence in DNA is TGTGCCAGCAGTCGGGACAGGGGAGACTCTGGGGCCAACGTCCTGACTTTC. It translates as CASSRDRGDSGANVLTF.